This T cell receptor beta chain was documented in a study of T cells in Graves' hyperthyroidism and ophthalmopathy. Points from the study as a whole: A median roughly six months before onset, the model predicted ophthalmopathy.

Exclusion of a patient resulted from uncontrolled infection, other autoimmune disease, pregnancy or lactation. Regions amplified from RNA transcripts were the TCR beta CDR3 regions. A first-round RT-PCR of the TCR CDR3 used the HTBI primer set. TCRdb processed the multiplex PCR reads anew with MiXCR; each CDR3 protein has one entry. Among over 250,000 distinct CDR3 sequences listed, less than 30% were seen once. This clonotype was observed a handful of times. Its antigen is as yet unknown. V shed 3 bases and J shed 10 bases, with 19 bases lying between them. The CDR3 covers 16 residues. Germline values: CDR1 MDHEN, CDR2 SYDVKM.

The sequence was obtained from a man in his forties with Graves' hyperthyroidism that later progressed to Graves' ophthalmopathy. The chain combines TRBV28 with TRBJ1-6, with a tentative D call TRBD1 (5 bases). The sequenced sample consisted of blood. The CDR3 spells CASSFWDRDPRSPLHF. The CDR3 region has the DNA TGTGCCAGCAGTTTCTGGGACCGGGACCCTAGGTCACCCCTCCACTTT.